Given below is one T cell receptor (beta chain) in context. The authors' processing: Amplifying reference gene primers gave estimates of nucleated cell counts. Sequenced by immunoSEQ multiplex PCR; TCRdb stores in-frame clones only, minus some. The V and J calls and clone size come from that table; D and trimming were worked out from the DNA. The sample lists a few hundred thousand clones, 85% to 90% occurring once. This entry comes from a study of blood T cell repertoires in COVID-19. Across the study: Sites in the United States, Italy and Spain provided acute and convalescent COVID-19 samples. PBMCs, B-cell-depleted T cells, or T cells provided the cDNA or gDNA that made up the material.

The CDR3 covers 16 residues. Germline CDR1 is KGHSH and CDR2 is LQKENI. Trimming removed 3 bases from V and 0 bases from J, with 14 bases in between. This TCR was recovered from a woman in her thirties or forties with acute or convalescent COVID-19. The sequenced sample consisted of peripheral blood. The rearrangement joins TRBV18 to TRBJ1-1; D is undetermined. As DNA, the CDR3 is TGTGCCAGCTCACCCCCTTCGAGAGGGATGAACACTGAAGCTTTCTTT. Translation gives CASSPPSRGMNTEAFF.